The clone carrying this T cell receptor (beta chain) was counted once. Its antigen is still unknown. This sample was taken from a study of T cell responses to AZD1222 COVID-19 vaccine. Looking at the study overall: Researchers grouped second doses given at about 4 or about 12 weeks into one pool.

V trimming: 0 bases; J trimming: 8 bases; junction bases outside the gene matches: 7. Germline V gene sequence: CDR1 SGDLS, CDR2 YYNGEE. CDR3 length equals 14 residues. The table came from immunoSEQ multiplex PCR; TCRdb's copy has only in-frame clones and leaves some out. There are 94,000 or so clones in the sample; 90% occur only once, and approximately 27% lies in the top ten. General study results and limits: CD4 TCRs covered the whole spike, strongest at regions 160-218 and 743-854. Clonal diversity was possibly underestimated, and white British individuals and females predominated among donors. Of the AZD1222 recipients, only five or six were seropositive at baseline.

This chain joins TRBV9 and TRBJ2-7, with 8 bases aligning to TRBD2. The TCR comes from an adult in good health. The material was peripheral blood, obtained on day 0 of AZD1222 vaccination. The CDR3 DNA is TGTGCCAGCAGCGTAGGGGGGACTAGTTCCAAGCAGTACTTC. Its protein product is CASSVGGTSSKQYF. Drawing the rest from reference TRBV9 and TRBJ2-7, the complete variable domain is DSGVTQTPKHLITATGQRVTLRCSPRSGDLSVYWYQQSLDQGLQFLIQYYNGEERAKGNILERFSAQQFPDLHSELNLSSLELGDSALYFCASSVGGTSSKQYFGPGTRLTVT.